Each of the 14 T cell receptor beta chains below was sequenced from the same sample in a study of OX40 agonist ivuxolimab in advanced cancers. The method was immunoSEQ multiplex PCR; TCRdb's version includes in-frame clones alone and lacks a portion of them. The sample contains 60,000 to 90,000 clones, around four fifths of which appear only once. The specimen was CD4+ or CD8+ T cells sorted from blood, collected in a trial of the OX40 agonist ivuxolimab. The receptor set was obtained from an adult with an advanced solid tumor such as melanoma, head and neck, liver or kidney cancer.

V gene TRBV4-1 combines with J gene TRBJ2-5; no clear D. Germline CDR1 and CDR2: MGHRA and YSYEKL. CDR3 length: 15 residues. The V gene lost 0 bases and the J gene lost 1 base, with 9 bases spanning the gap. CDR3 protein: CASSQDHLFQETQYF. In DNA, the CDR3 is TGCGCCAGCAGCCAAGATCACCTCTTCCAAGAGACCCAGTACTTC.

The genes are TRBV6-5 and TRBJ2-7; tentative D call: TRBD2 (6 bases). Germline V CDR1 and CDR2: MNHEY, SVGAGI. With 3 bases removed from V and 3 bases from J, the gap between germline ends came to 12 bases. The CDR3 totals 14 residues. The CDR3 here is CASSYRGRGYEQYF. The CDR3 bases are TGTGCCAGCAGTTATCGGGGGAGAGGCTACGAGCAGTACTTC.

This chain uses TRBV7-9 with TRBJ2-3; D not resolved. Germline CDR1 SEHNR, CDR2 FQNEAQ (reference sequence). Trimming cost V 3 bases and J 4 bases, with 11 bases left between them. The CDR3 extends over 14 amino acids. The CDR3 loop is CASSLTIGADTQYF. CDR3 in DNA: TGTGCCAGCAGCTTGACGATTGGGGCAGATACGCAGTATTTT. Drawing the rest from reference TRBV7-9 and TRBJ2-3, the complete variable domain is DTGVSQNPRHKITKRGQNVTFRCDPISEHNRLYWYRQTLGQGPEFLTYFQNEAQLEKSRLLSDRFSAERPKGSFSTLEIQRTEQGDSAMYLCASSLTIGADTQYFGPGTRLTVL.

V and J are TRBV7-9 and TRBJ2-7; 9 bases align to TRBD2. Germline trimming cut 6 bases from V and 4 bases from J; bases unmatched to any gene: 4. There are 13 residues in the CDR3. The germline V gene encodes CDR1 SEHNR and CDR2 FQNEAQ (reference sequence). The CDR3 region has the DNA TGTGCCAGCAGAGCGCGGGGGGGATACGAGCAGTACTTC. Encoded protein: CASRARGGYEQYF.

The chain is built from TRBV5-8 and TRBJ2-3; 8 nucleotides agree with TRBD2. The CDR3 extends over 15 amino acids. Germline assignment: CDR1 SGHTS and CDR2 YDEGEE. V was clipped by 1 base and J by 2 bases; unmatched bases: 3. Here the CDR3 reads CASSLTGGNTDTQYF. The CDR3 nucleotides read TGTGCCAGCAGCTTGACGGGGGGGAACACAGATACGCAGTATTTT.

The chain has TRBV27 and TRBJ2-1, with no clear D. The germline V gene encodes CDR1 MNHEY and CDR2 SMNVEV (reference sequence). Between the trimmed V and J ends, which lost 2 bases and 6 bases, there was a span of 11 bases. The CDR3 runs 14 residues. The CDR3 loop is CASSLERKGNEQFF. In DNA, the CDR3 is TGTGCCAGCAGTTTAGAGAGGAAGGGCAATGAGCAGTTCTTC.

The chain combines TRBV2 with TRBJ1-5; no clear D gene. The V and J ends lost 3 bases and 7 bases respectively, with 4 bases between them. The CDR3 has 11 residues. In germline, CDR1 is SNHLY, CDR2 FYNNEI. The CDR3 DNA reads TGTGCCAGCAGTGACTCACAGCCCCAGCATTTT. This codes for CASSDSQPQHF.

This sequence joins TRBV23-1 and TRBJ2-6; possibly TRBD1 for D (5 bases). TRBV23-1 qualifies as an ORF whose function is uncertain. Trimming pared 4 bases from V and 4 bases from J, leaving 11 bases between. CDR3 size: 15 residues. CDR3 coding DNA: TGCGCCAGCAGTCTGCAGGGCTCAGGGGCCAACGTCCTGACTTTC. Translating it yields CASSLQGSGANVLTF.

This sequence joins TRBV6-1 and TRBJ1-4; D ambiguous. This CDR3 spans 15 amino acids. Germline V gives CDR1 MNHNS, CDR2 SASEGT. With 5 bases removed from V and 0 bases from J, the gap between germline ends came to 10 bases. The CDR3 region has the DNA TGTGCCAGCAGTCATGGGAGTGCAACTAATGAAAAACTGTTTTTT. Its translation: CASSHGSATNEKLFF.

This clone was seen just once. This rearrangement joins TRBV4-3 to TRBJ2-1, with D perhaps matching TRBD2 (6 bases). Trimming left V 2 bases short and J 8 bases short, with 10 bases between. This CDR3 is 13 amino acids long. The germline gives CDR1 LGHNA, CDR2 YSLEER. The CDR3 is CASSQRERDEQFF. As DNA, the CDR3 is TGCGCCAGCAGCCAACGGGAGCGCGATGAGCAGTTCTTC.

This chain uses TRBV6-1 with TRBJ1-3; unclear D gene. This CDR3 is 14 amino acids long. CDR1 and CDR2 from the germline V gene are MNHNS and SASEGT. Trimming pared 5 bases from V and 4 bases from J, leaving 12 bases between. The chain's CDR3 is CASSPKTDGNTIYF. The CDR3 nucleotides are TGTGCCAGCAGTCCCAAGACGGACGGAAACACCATATATTTT.

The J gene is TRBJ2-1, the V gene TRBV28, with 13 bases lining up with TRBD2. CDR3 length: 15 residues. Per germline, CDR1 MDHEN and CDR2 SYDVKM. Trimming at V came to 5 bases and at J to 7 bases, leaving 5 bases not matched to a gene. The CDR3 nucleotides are TGTGCCAGCAGTCAACTAGCGGGGGGGCTGAATGAGCAGTTCTTC. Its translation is CASSQLAGGLNEQFF.

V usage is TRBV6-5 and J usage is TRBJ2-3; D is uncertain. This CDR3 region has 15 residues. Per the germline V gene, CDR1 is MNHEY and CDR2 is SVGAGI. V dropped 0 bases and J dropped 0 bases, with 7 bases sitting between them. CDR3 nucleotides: TGTGCCAGCAGTTACTCGGGCAGGAGCACAGATACGCAGTATTTT. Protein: CASSYSGRSTDTQYF.

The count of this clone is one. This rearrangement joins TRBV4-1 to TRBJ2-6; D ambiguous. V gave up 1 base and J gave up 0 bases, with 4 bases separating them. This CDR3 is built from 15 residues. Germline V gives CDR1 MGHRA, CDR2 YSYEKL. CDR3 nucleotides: TGCGCCAGCAGCCAAGCTGGCTCTGGGGCCAACGTCCTGACTTTC. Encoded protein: CASSQAGSGANVLTF.